The table lists the clone carrying this TCR beta chain with a few counts. The use of a sample-barcoded 5' primer and a J-beta primer mix characterized a second PCR of roughly 6 to 11 cycles. TCRdb independently ran MiXCR on the 5' RACE reads; one entry per CDR3 protein. The table includes some 790,000 distinct CDR3 sequences, 25% to 30% detected once. This sample was taken from a study of blood T cells in healthy people across ages. Unmatched junction bases numbered 6, after V lost 0 bases and J lost 4 bases. Germline loops: CDR1 SGHRS, CDR2 YFSETQ. CDR3 length equals 15 residues. Sequencing was done on a sample of blood. This TCR was recovered from a woman aged 80 or over in good health. The J gene is TRBJ1-1, the V gene TRBV5-1; TRBD1 agrees at 7 bases. CDR3 sequence (DNA): TGCGCCAGCAGCTTGGCCAGGGGGGTCGGCACTGAAGCTTTCTTT. It yields the protein CASSLARGVGTEAFF.